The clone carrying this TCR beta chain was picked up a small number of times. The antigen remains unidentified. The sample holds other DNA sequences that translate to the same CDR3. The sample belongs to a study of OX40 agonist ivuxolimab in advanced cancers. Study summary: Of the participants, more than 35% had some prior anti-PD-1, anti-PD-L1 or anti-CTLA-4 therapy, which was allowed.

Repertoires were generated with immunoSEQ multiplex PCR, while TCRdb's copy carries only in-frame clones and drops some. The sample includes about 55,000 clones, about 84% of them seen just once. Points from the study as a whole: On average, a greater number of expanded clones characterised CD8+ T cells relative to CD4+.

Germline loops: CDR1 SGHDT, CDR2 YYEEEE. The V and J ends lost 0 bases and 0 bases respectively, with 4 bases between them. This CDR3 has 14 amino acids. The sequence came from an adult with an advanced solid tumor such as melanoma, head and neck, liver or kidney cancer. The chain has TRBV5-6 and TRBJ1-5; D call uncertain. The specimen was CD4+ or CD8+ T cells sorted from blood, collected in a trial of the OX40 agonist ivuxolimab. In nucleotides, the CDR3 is TGTGCCAGCAGCTTGGGTCTTAGCAATCAGCCCCAGCATTTT. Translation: CASSLGLSNQPQHF.